The 7 T cell receptor beta chains given below trace back to one sample, sequenced in a study of regulatory T cells in long-lasting Graves disease. TCR beta libraries were built with iRepertoire HTBI primers and Arm-PCR of CDR3 regions. Via MiXCR, TCRdb re-called the multiplex PCR reads, giving one row per CDR3 protein. The table lists 540,000 or so distinct CDR3 sequences, approximately 13% of them singletons. As for time point: newly diagnosed GD, antithyroid drugs for less than 3 months. Generation of the TCR library employed RNA extracted from PBMCs. Separately, the same data were catalogued under a study of T cells in Graves' hyperthyroidism and ophthalmopathy.

Sequencing used peripheral blood mononuclear cells (PBMCs), obtained at new diagnosis, from a patient treated with antithyroid drugs. The receptors were sampled from a man aged 25-45 years with Graves disease.

The V and J genes are TRBV14 and TRBJ2-1; TRBD1 might be the D (6 bases). Germline-derived CDR1 and CDR2 are SGHDN and FVKESK. The CDR3 has 14 amino acids. V lost 1 base, J lost 6 bases, and 10 bases lay in between. The CDR3 region has the DNA TGTGCCAGCAGCCAAGGAGGCAGGGGCAATGAGCAGTTCTTC. This codes for CASSQGGRGNEQFF.

The chain recombines TRBV5-1 with TRBJ1-4; TRBD1 matches 10 bases. V gave up 6 bases and J gave up 7 bases; unmatched junction bases: 3. The CDR3 is made up of 13 amino acids. CDR1 is SGHRS, CDR2 YFSETQ, per germline. The CDR3, as DNA: TGCGCCAGCACGACAGGGGGCGGTGAAAAACTGTTTTTT. Translating it yields CASTTGGGEKLFF.

The chain links TRBV9 to TRBJ1-5; D remains ambiguous. This CDR3 is built from 13 residues. V was shortened by 0 bases and J by 4 bases, with 5 bases between the two germline ends. Per germline, CDR1 SGDLS and CDR2 YYNGEE. The CDR3 DNA follows: TGTGCCAGCAGCGTAGACGGGAATCAGCCCCAGCATTTT. Its protein product is CASSVDGNQPQHF.

There are many counts of this clonotype. The chain recombines TRBV29-1 with TRBJ2-1, with TRBD2 identical over 10 bases. Per the germline V gene, CDR1 is SQVTM and CDR2 is ANQGSEA. The CDR3 loop spans 14 amino acids. With 4 bases clipped from V and 5 bases from J, the junction kept 5 bases outside the gene matches. The CDR3 nucleotides are TGCAGCGTTGCGGGGACTAGCGACCACAATGAGCAGTTCTTC. Protein product: CSVAGTSDHNEQFF.

The sample holds many counts of this clonotype. The rearrangement links TRBV27 to TRBJ2-3; D unresolved. The CDR3 sequence is 13 residues long. Germline CDR1 reads MNHEY; CDR2 reads SMNVEV (reference sequence). Trimming shortened V by 6 bases and J by 9 bases, and 16 bases separated the two germline ends. CDR3 nucleotide sequence: TGTGCCAGCAGGAGTTGGGCCCGTCGAACGCAGTATTTT. Protein: CASRSWARRTQYF.

This clonotype was seen more than once but under ten times. The chain joins TRBV5-8 to TRBJ1-1; D is undetermined. In germline, CDR1 is SGHTS, CDR2 YDEGEE. V gave up 0 bases and J gave up 6 bases, with 12 bases separating them. This CDR3 spans 14 amino acids. Written as DNA, the CDR3 is TGTGCCAGCAGCTTGGTGGCCCCACACCCTGAAGCTTTCTTT. It is translated as CASSLVAPHPEAFF.

Details on this clonotype: It differs at one base from a far larger clone, so likely a read error. The chain joins TRBV2 to TRBJ2-3, with D maybe TRBD1 (6 bases). Germline lookup yields CDR1 SNHLY and CDR2 FYNNEI. V dropped 4 bases and J dropped 4 bases, with 12 bases sitting between them. The CDR3 totals 14 residues. The CDR3 region is CASSVQGPADTQYF. CDR3 DNA sequence: TGTGCCAGCAGTGTACAGGGCCCCGCAGATACGCAGTATTTT. The whole variable domain, remainder taken from reference TRBV2 and TRBJ2-3, is EPEVTQTPSHQVTQMGQEVILRCVPISNHLYFYWYRQILGQKVEFLVSFYNNEISEKSEIFDDQFSVERPDGSNFTLKIRSTKLEDSAMYFCASSVQGPADTQYFGPGTRLTVL.